The entry below gives a single T cell receptor (beta chain) sequence along with its context. Its antigen is currently unknown. Despite likely unrecorded immune exposures, the donors were nominally healthy at the time of sampling. Trimming removed 0 bases from V and 0 bases from J, with 8 bases in between. The CDR3 is 15 residues long. CDR1 MNHEY and CDR2 SMNVEV come from the germline V gene (reference sequence). Use of 60 Vbeta and 13 Jbeta primers characterized the PCR. Clones were sequenced by immunoSEQ multiplex PCR, and TCRdb holds only the in-frame ones, with some missing. The sample holds some 200,000 clones, approximately 80% seen once. This sample is drawn from a study of cytomegalovirus exposure and HLA in healthy donors. About the research overall: Clustering assigned roughly 81% of the roughly 430 genotyped donors to the Caucasian-associated ancestry cluster.

Study-wide results and limits: In a later analysis, a missense DCLRE1C variant was linked to TCR beta V- and J-gene trimming. Three chains linked to CMV were shown in vitro to be specific for CMV antigens.

This TCR derives from a girl aged 5-17 years in good health and CMV-seronegative. The sequenced sample consisted of PBMCs. This sequence joins TRBV27 and TRBJ1-1, with D uncertain. The chain's CDR3 is CASSLSRDMNTEAFF. The CDR3 nucleotides are TGTGCCAGCAGTTTATCAAGAGATATGAACACTGAAGCTTTCTTT.